A single sample is the source of the 3 T cell receptor beta chains below, sequenced in a study of radiation and T cells in renal cell carcinoma. Assay: immunoSEQ multiplex PCR; the TCRdb copy retains only in-frame clones and omits some. The data hold 70,000 or so clones, with over 80% observed a single time. Regarding time point: blood 2 weeks post-SBRT. This sample's treatment: 15 Gy SBRT to primary tumor, nephrectomy 4 weeks later. The sequencing here drew on blood, taken from a patient whose treatment included radiotherapy and nephrectomy. These receptor sequences come from a man between 60 and 75 years old with renal cell carcinoma.

The CDR3 protein is CASSPRRAGELFF. Written as DNA, the CDR3 is TGTGCCAGCTCACCGAGGAGGGCCGGGGAGCTGTTTTTT. The chain couples TRBV18 to TRBJ2-2, with D perhaps TRBD2 (6 bases). Trimming removed 3 bases at V and 6 bases at J, with 8 bases between. The CDR3 covers 13 residues. The germline V gene encodes CDR1 KGHSH and CDR2 LQKENI.

The rearrangement joins TRBV6-6 to TRBJ2-3, with 8 bases aligning to TRBD1. The V gene end was trimmed by 4 bases and the J gene end by 8 bases; junction bases not matched to a gene: 11. This CDR3 comprises 15 residues. Germline CDR1 and CDR2: MNHNY and SVGAGI (reference sequence). CDR3 sequence: CASSSTQGVVGTQYF. The CDR3 nucleotides read TGTGCCAGCAGTTCAACACAGGGGGTAGTGGGTACGCAGTATTTT.

This clone was counted a few times. V is TRBV10-2 and J is TRBJ1-4; D possibly corresponds to TRBD1 (5 bases). The CDR3 has 15 residues. V lost 0 bases and J lost 3, with 8 bases in between. Germline-derived CDR1 and CDR2 are WSHSY and SAAADI. DNA of the CDR3: TGCGCCAGCAGTGAGTCTAGGGGCCCTAATGAAAAACTGTTTTTT. This encodes CASSESRGPNEKLFF.